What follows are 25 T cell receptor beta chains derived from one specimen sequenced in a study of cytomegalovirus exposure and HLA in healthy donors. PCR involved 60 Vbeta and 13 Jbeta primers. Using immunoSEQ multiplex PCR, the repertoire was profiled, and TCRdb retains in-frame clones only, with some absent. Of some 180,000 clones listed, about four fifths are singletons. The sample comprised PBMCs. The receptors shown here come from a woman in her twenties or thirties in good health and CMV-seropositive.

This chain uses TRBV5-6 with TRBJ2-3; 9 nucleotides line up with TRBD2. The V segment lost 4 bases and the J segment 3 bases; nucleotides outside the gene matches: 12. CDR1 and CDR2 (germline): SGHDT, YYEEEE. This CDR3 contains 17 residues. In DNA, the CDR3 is TGTGCCAGCAGCCCAAGGGGCGGGAGGGCCGGGACAGATACGCAGTATTTT. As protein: CASSPRGGRAGTDTQYF.

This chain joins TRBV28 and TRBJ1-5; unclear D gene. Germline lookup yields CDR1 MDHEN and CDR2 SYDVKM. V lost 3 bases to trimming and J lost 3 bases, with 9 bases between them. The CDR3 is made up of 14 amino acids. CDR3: CASSFLGVNQPQHF. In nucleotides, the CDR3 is TGTGCCAGCAGTTTCCTGGGAGTCAATCAGCCCCAGCATTTT. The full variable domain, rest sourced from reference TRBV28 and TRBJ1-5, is DVKVTQSSRYLVKRTGEKVFLECVQDMDHENMFWYRQDPGLGLRLIYFSYDVKMKEKGDIPEGYSVSREKKERFSLILESASTNQTSMYLCASSFLGVNQPQHFGDGTRLSIL.

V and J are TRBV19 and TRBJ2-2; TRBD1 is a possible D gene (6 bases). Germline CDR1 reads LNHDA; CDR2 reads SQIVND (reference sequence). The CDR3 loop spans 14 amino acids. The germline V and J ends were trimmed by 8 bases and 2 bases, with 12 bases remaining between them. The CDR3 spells CASAGTPNTGELFF. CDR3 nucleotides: TGTGCCAGTGCCGGGACACCCAACACCGGGGAGCTGTTTTTT.

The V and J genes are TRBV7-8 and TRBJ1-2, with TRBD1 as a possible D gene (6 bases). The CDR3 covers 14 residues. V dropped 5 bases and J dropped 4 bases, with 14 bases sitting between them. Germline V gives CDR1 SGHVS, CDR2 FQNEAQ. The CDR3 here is CASSALGRGYGYTF. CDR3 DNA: TGTGCCAGCAGCGCCCTGGGCAGGGGCTATGGCTACACCTTC.

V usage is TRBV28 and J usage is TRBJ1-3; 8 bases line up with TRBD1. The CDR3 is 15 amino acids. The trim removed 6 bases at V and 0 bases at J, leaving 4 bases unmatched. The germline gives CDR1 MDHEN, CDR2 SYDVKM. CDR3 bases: TGTGCCAGCAGGGGACAGGAGAGCTCTGGAAACACCATATATTTT. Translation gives CASRGQESSGNTIYF.

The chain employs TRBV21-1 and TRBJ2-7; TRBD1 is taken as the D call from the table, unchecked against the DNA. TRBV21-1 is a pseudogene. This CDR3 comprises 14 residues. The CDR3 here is CASSRPGQPYEQYF. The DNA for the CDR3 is TGTGCCAGCAGCAGACCGGGACAGCCCTACGAGCAGTACTTC.

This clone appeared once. The CDR3 DNA sequence: TGCGCCAGCAGTCCGACAGGGGAGAACACTGAAGCTTTCTTT. Its protein product is CASSPTGENTEAFF. The chain has TRBV4-1 and TRBJ1-1; 8 nucleotides agree with TRBD1. J was trimmed by 1 base and V by 6 bases; bases with no gene match: 4. This CDR3 region has 14 residues. The germline CDR1 and CDR2 sequences are MGHRA and YSYEKL.

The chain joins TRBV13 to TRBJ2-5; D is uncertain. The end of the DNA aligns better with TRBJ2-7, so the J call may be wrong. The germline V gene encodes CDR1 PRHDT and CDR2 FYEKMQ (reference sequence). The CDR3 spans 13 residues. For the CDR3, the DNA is TGTGCCAGCAGCTTAAACCTACTGTACGAGCAGTACTTC. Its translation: CASSLNLLYEQYF.

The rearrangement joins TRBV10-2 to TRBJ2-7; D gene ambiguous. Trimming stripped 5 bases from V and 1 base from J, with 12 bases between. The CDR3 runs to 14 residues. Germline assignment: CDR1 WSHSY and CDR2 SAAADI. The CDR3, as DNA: TGCGCCAGCAGTCAAGGAGTCGGGTCCTACGAGCAGTACTTC. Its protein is CASSQGVGSYEQYF.

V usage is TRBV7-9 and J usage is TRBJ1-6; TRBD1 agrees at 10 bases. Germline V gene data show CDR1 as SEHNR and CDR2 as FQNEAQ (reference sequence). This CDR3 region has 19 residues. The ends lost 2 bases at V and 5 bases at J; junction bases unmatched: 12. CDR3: CASSLKTGGRRTDNSPLHF. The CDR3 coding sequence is TGTGCCAGCAGCTTAAAGACAGGGGGCCGCCGAACCGATAATTCACCCCTCCACTTT. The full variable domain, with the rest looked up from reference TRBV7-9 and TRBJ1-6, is DTGVSQNPRHKITKRGQNVTFRCDPISEHNRLYWYRQTLGQGPEFLTYFQNEAQLEKSRLLSDRFSAERPKGSFSTLEIQRTEQGDSAMYLCASSLKTGGRRTDNSPLHFGNGTRLTVT.

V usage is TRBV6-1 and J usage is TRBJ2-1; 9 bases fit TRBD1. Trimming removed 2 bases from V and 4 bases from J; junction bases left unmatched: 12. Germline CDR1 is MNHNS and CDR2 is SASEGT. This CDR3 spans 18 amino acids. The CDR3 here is CASSERGQGSQSYNEQFF. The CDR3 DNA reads TGTGCCAGCAGTGAACGTGGACAGGGGTCGCAATCTTACAATGAGCAGTTCTTC.

The CDR3 region is CSVDPSGRAYEQYF. The CDR3 DNA reads TGCAGCGTGGACCCTAGCGGGAGGGCCTACGAGCAGTACTTC. This rearrangement joins TRBV29-1 to TRBJ2-7, with 12 bases aligning to TRBD2. The CDR3 sequence is 14 residues long. The trim removed 6 bases at V and 2 bases at J, leaving 5 bases unmatched. In germline, CDR1 is SQVTM, CDR2 ANQGSEA.

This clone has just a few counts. The CDR3 nucleotides are TGCGCCAGCAGCTTAATGGTCGAGGGAAATTCACCCCTCCACTTT. It codes for CASSLMVEGNSPLHF. V is TRBV5-1 and J is TRBJ1-6; D is uncertain. Germline CDR1 reads SGHRS; CDR2 reads YFSETQ. This CDR3 comprises 15 residues. Between the trimmed V and J ends, which lost 2 bases and 7 bases, there was a span of 13 bases.

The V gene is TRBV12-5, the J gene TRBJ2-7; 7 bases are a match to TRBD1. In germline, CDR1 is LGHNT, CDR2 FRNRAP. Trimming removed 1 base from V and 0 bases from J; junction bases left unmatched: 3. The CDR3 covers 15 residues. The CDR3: CASGLGRDSSYEQYF. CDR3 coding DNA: TGTGCTAGTGGTTTGGGCCGGGACAGCTCCTACGAGCAGTACTTC.

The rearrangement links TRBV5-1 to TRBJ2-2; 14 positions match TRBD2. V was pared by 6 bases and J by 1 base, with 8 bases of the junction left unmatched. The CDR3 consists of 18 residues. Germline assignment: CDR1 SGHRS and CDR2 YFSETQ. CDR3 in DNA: TGCGCCAGCATTGCCGGGACTAGCGGGAGATTGAACACCGGGGAGCTGTTTTTT. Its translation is CASIAGTSGRLNTGELFF. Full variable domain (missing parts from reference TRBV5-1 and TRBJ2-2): KAGVTQTPRYLIKTRGQQVTLSCSPISGHRSVSWYQQTPGQGLQFLFEYFSETQRNKGNFPGRFSGRQFSNSRSEMNVSTLELGDSALYLCASIAGTSGRLNTGELFFGEGSRLTVL.

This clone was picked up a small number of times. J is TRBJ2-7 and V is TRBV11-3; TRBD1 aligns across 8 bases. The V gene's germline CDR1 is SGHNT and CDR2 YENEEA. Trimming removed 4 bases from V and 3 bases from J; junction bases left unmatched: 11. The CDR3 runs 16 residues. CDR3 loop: CASSSPRQGLYYEQYF. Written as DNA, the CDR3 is TGTGCCAGCAGCTCCCCCCGACAGGGGCTTTACTACGAGCAGTACTTC.

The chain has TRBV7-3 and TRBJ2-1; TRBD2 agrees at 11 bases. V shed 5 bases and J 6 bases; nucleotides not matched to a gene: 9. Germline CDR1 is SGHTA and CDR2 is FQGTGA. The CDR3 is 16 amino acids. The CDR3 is CASSPYGTSGLNEQFF. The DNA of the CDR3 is TGTGCCAGCAGCCCCTACGGGACTAGCGGCCTCAATGAGCAGTTCTTC.

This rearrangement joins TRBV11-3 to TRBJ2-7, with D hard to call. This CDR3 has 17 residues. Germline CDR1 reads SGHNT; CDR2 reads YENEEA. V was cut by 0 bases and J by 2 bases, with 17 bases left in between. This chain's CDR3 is CASSLDLGQHLPYEQYF. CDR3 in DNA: TGTGCCAGCAGCTTAGATTTGGGCCAACATCTCCCCTACGAGCAGTACTTC. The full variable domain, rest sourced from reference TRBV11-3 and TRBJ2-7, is EAGVVQSPRYKIIEKKQPVAFWCNPISGHNTLYWYLQNLGQGPELLIRYENEEAVDDSQLPKDRFSAERLKGVDSTLKIQPAELGDSAVYLCASSLDLGQHLPYEQYFGPGTRLTVT.

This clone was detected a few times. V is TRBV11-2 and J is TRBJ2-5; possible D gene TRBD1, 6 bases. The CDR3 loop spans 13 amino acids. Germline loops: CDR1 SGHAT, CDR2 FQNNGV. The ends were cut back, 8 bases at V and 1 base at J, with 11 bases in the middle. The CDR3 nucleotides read TGTGCCAGCTCCCGGGACACCCAAGAGACCCAGTACTTC. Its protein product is CASSRDTQETQYF.

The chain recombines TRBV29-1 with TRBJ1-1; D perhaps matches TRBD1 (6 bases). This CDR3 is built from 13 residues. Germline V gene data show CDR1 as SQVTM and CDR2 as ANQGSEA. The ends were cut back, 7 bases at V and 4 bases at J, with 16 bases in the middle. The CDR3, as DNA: TGCAGCGGCTCGACAGGATCGGGCACTGAAGCTTTCTTT. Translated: CSGSTGSGTEAFF. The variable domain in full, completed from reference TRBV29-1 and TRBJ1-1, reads SAVISQKPSRDICQRGTSLTIQCQVDSQVTMMFWYRQQPGQSLTLIATANQGSEATYESGFVIDKFPISRPNLTFSTLTVSNMSPEDSSIYLCSGSTGSGTEAFFGQGTRLTVV.

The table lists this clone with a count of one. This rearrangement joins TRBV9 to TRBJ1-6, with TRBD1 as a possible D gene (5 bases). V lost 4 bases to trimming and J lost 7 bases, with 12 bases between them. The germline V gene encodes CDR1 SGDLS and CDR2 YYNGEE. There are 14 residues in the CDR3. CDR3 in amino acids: CASSKGPGNSPLHF. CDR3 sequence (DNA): TGTGCCAGCAGCAAGGGCCCAGGGAATTCACCCCTCCACTTT.

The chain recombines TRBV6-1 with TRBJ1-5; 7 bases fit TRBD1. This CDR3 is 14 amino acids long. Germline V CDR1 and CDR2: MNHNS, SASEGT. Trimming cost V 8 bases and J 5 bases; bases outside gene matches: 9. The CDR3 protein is CASARQGSHQPQHF. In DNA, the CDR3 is TGTGCCAGCGCCCGACAGGGCTCGCATCAGCCCCAGCATTTT.

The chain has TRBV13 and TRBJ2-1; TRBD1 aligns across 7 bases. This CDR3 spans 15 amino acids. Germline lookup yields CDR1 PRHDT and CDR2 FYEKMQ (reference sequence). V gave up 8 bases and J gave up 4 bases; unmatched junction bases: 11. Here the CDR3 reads CASPPPGQIYNEQFF. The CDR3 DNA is TGTGCCAGCCCACCACCGGGACAGATTTACAATGAGCAGTTCTTC.

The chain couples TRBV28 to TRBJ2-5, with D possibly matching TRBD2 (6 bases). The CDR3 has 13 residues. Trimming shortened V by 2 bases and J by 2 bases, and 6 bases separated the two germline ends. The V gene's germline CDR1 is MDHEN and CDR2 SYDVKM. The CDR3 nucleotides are TGTGCCAGCAGTTTAGGGGGGCAAGAGACCCAGTACTTC. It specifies CASSLGGQETQYF.

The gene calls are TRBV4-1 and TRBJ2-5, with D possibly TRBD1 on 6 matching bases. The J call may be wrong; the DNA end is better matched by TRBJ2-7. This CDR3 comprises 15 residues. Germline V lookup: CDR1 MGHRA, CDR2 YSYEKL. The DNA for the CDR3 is TGCGCCAGCAGCCAAGACTACAGGGACACCTACGAGCAGTACTTC. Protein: CASSQDYRDTYEQYF.